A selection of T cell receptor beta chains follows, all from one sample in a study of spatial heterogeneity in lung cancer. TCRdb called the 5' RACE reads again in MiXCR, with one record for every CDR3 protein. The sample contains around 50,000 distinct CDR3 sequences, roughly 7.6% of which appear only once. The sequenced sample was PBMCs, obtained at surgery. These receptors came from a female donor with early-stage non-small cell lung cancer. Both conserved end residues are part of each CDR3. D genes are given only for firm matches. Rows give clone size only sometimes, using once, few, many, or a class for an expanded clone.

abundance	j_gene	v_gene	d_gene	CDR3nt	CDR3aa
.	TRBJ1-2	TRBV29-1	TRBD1	TGCAGCGCTGCTCAACCATTCGGACAGGGGGTTAATAGCTATGGCTACACCTTC	CSAAQPFGQGVNSYGYTF
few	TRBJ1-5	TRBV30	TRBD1	TGTGCCTGGAGTATGGGACAGGAGCAGCCCCAGCATTTT	CAWSMGQEQPQHF
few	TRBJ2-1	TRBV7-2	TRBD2	TGTGCCAGCAGCTTAGTGGGGGGGACTAGCGGTCTCAATGAGCAGTTCTTC	CASSLVGGTSGLNEQFF
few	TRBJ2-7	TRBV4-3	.	TGCGCCAGCAGCCAAGATACGCAGGGCCTTTCCTACGAGCAGTACTTC	CASSQDTQGLSYEQYF
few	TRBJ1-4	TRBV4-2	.	TGTGCCAGCAGCCAAGTTCCGGTTGAAAAACTGTTTTTT	CASSQVPVEKLFF
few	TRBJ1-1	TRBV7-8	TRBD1	TGTGCCAGCAGCTTATTTCAGTCTCGACAGGGGATTGCGACTGAAGCTTTCTTT	CASSLFQSRQGIATEAFF
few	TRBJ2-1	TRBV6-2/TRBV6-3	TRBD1	TGTGCCAGCAGTTACTCTGGCGGGACAGGGGGTGACAATGAGCAGTTCTTC	CASSYSGGTGGDNEQFF
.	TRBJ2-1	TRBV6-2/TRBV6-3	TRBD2	TGTGCCAGCAGTTACCTGGGGACTAGTCTCAATGAGCAGTTCTTC	CASSYLGTSLNEQFF
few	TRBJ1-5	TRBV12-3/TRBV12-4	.	TGTGCCAGCAGTGAGAAAGAAGCCTATAGCAATCAGCCCCAGCATTTT	CASSEKEAYSNQPQHF
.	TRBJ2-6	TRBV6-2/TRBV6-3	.	TGTGCCAGCAGTTACTCGACAGGCTTGACTGGGGCCAACGTCCTGACTTTC	CASSYSTGLTGANVLTF
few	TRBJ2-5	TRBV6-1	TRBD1	TGTGCCAGCAGTGCCGACAGGGGACGAGAGACCCAGTACTTC	CASSADRGRETQYF
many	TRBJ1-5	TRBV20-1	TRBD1	TGCAGTGCGGGGGCGACAGGGTCCGGCAATCAGCCCCAGCATTTT	CSAGATGSGNQPQHF
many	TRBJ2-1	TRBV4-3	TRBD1	TGCGCCAGCAGCCAAGGACAGGGGGCGTCAAATGAGCAGTTCTTC	CASSQGQGASNEQFF
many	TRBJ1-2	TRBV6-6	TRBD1	TGTGCCAGCTCTACGGCCGGACAGGGGTACTATGGCTACACCTTC	CASSTAGQGYYGYTF
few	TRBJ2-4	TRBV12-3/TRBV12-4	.	TGTGCCAGCAGTTTTGGGAGGGGGTCGGGAAACATTCAGTACTTC	CASSFGRGSGNIQYF
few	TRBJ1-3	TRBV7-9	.	TGTGCCAGCAGCTTAGATCAACCTCTCTCTGGAAACACCATATATTTT	CASSLDQPLSGNTIYF
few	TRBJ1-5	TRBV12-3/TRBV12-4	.	TGTGCCAGCAGTTTTGGTGGGGCGCAGGGGCCCCAGCATTTT	CASSFGGAQGPQHF
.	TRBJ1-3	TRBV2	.	TGTGCCAGCAGCGCCAGGGGAGGTGGAAACACCATATATTTT	CASSARGGGNTIYF
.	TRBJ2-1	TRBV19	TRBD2	TGTGCCAGTAGCTGGACTAGCGGACTGGGCAATGAGCAGTTCTTC	CASSWTSGLGNEQFF
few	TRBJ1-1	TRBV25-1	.	TGTGCCAGCAGACTCCTTAACACTGAAGCTTTCTTT	CASRLLNTEAFF
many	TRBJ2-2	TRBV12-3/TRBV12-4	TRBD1	TGTGCCAGCAAACGCCCGGGACAGGGAGCCGGGGAGCTGTTTTTT	CASKRPGQGAGELFF
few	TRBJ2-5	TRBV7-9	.	TGTGCCAGCTCAACGGTTGGGGGGGCCGGAGAGACCCAGTACTTC	CASSTVGGAGETQYF
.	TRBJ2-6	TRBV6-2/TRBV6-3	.	TGTGCCAGCAGTACCCCCAGAGTACCCTCTGGGGCCAACGTCCTGACTTTC	CASSTPRVPSGANVLTF
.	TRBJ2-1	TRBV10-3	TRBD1	TGTGCCATCAGGGATAACAGGGGTAAAGGTACGGTACACAATGAGCAGTTCTTC	CAIRDNRGKGTVHNEQFF
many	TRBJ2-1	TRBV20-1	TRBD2	TGCAGTGCACCATCCGGGACTAGCCATCAGGAGCAGTTCTTC	CSAPSGTSHQEQFF
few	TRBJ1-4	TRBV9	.	TGTGCCAGCTCCAGGACGAACTCGCAGGAAAAACTGTTTTTT	CASSRTNSQEKLFF
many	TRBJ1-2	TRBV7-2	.	TGTGCCAGCAGCCGAGCTAACTATGGCTACACCTTC	CASSRANYGYTF
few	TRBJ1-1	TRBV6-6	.	TGTGCCAGCAGTTACTCACTAATGGGCCGGGCCCCGGCCAGGGCTTTCTTT	CASSYSLMGRAPARAFF
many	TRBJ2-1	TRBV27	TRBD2	TGTGCCAGCAGTTTGCAGACTAGCACCAATGAGCAGTTCTTC	CASSLQTSTNEQFF
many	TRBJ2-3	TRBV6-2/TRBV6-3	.	TGTGCCAGCAGTGACGGCTACACAGATACGCAGTATTTT	CASSDGYTDTQYF
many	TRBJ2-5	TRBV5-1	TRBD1	TGCGCCAGCAGCCCCGGGACAGCAAGGTCGGAGACCCAGTACTTC	CASSPGTARSETQYF
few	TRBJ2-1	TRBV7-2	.	TGTGCCAGCAGCGACGTCCGTGGGGGACACAATGAGCAGTTCTTC	CASSDVRGGHNEQFF
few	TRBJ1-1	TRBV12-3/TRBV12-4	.	TGTGCCAGCAGTTTACACACTAACACTGAAGCTTTCTTT	CASSLHTNTEAFF
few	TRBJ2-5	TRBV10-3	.	TGTGCCATCAGTGATGGGGAGTACCAAGAGACCCAGTACTTC	CAISDGEYQETQYF
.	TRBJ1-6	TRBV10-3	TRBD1	TGTGCCATCAGTGGGACAGGGAGAGGGGTTAATTCACCCCTCCACTTT	CAISGTGRGVNSPLHF
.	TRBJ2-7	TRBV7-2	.	TGTGCCAGCACCCCGACGGGACCCTACGAGCAGTACTTC	CASTPTGPYEQYF
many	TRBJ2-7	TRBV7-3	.	TGTGCCAGCAGCTACGGGGAGTTAGACGAGCAGTACTTC	CASSYGELDEQYF
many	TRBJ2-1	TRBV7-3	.	TGTGCCAGCAGCTCCTGGACAGGAGGGGAGCAGTTCTTC	CASSSWTGGEQFF
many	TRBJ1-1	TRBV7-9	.	TGTGCCAGCAGCTTAGACTTGGACAGTAACTATGAAGCTTTCTTT	CASSLDLDSNYEAFF
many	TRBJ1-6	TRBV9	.	TGTGCCAGCAGCGTAGATTTGATGCGAGGGTCACCCCTCCACTTT	CASSVDLMRGSPLHF
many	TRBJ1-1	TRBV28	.	TGTGCCAGCAGTTCGGGGGGGCAGTACACTGAAGCTTTCTTT	CASSSGGQYTEAFF
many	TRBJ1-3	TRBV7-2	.	TGTGCCAGCAGCTCGGGTCTAGGCAGACTCATATATTTT	CASSSGLGRLIYF
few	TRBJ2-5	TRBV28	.	TGTGCCAGCAGTTTATTGCTAGGAGCGGAGACCCAGTACTTC	CASSLLLGAETQYF
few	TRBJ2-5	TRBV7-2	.	TGTGCCAGCAGCACGACCGGGACTGCTCAAGTGGCCCAGTACTTC	CASSTTGTAQVAQYF
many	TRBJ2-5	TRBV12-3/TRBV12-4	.	TGTGCCAGCAGTTCGATAACATTAGCTGGGGAGACCCAGTACTTC	CASSSITLAGETQYF
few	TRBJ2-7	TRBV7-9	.	TGTGCCAGCAGCTTAGCGGCCGGCTACGAGCAGTACTTC	CASSLAAGYEQYF
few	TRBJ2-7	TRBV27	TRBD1	TGTGCCAGCAGTTTATGGACAGGGACTTACGAGCAGTACTTC	CASSLWTGTYEQYF
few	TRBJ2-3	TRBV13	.	TGTGCCAGCAGCTTACAATGGACTCAGTATTTT	CASSLQWTQYF
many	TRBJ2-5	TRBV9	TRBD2	TGTGCCAGCAGCCATAGCGGGGGTGGTGAGACCCAGTACTTC	CASSHSGGGETQYF
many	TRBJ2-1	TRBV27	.	TGTGCCAGCAGTAGGAGCCGGGGGACCTACAATGAGCAGTTCTTC	CASSRSRGTYNEQFF
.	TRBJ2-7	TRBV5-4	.	TGTGCCAGCAGCCACGAGCGAGGCGAGCAGTACTTC	CASSHERGEQYF
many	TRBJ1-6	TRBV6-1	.	TGTGCCAGCAGTGAAGTCCGGCGGGGTAGCTCACCCCTCCACTTT	CASSEVRRGSSPLHF
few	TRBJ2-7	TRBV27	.	TGTGCCAGCAGTTTAATCGGGCCTAACTACGAGCAGTACTTC	CASSLIGPNYEQYF
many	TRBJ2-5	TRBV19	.	TGTGCCAGTTCCTTCGGAGGGGGGATGTACCTAGAGACCCAGTACTTC	CASSFGGGMYLETQYF
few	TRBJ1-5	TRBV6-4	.	TGTGCCAGCAGTTACATAGAGGGGTTACCCGATCAGCCCCAGCATTTT	CASSYIEGLPDQPQHF
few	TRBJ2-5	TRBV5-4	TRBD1	TGTGCCAGCAGCTTCGGGACAGCCCAAGAGACCCAGTACTTC	CASSFGTAQETQYF